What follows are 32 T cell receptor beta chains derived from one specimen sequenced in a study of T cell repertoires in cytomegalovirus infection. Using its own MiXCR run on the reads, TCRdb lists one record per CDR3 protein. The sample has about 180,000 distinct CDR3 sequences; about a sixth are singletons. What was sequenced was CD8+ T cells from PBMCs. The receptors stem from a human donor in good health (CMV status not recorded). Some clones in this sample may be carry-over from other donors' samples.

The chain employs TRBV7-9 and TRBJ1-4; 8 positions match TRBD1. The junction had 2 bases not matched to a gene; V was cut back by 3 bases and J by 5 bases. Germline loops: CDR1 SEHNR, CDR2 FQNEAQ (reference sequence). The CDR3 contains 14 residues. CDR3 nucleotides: TGTGCCAGCAGCTTTGGGGACAGGAATGAAAAACTGTTTTTT. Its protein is CASSFGDRNEKLFF.

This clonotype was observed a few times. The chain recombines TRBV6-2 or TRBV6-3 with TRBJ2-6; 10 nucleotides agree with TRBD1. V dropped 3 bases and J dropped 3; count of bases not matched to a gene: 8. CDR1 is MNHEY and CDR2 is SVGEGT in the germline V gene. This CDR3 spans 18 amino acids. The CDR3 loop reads CASSYGRQGARGANVLTF. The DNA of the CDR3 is TGTGCCAGCAGTTATGGGAGACAGGGGGCACGTGGGGCCAACGTCCTGACTTTC.

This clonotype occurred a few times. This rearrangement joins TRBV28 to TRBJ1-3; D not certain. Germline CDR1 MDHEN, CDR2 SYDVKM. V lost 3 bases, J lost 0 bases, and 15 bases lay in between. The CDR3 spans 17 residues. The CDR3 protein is CASSLSGHPSSGNTIYF. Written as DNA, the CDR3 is TGTGCCAGCAGTTTGTCTGGGCATCCGAGCTCTGGAAACACCATATATTTT.

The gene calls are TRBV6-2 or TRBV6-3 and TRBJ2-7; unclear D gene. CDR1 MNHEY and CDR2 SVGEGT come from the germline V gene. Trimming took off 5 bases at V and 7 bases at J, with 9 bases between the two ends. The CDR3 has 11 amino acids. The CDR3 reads CASSPNREQYF. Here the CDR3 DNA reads TGTGCCAGCAGTCCTAACCGGGAGCAGTACTTC.

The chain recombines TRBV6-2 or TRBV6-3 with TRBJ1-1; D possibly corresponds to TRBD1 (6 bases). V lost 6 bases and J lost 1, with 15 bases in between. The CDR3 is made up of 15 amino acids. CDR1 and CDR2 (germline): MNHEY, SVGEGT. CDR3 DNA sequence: TGTGCCAGCAGAAGCCAACAGGGTTGGAACACTGAAGCTTTCTTT. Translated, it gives CASRSQQGWNTEAFF.

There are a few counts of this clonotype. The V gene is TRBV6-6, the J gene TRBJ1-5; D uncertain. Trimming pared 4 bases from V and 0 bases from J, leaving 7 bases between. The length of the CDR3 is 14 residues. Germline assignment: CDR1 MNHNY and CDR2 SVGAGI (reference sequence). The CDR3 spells CASSSGNSNQPQHF. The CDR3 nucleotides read TGTGCCAGCAGTTCGGGGAATAGCAATCAGCCCCAGCATTTT.

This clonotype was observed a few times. The CDR3 is CASSGTGEAGYTF. DNA for the CDR3: TGTGCCAGCAGTGGGACAGGGGAGGCTGGCTACACCTTC. The J gene is TRBJ1-2, the V gene TRBV12-3 or TRBV12-4; TRBD1 matches 10 bases. This CDR3 has 13 residues. V gave up 5 bases and J gave up 7 bases; unmatched junction bases: 4.

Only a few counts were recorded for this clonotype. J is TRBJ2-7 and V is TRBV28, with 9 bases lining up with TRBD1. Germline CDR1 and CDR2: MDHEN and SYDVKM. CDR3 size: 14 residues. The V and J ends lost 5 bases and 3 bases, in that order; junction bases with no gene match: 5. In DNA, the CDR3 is TGTGCCAGCAGTCACGGGACAGGGAGCTACGAGCAGTACTTC. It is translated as CASSHGTGSYEQYF.

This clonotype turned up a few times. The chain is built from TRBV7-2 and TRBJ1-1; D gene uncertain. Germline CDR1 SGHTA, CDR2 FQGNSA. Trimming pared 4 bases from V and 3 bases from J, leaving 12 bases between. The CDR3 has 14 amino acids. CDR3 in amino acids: CASSSGVRDTEAFF. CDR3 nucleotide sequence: TGTGCCAGCAGCTCGGGAGTTCGGGACACTGAAGCTTTCTTT.

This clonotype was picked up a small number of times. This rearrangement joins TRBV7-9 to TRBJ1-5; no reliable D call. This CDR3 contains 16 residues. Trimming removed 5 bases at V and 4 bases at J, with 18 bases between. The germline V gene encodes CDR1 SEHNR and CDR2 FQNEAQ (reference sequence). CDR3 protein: CASSLGSSRLNQPQHF. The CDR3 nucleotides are TGTGCCAGCAGCCTTGGGAGTAGCAGACTTAATCAGCCCCAGCATTTT.

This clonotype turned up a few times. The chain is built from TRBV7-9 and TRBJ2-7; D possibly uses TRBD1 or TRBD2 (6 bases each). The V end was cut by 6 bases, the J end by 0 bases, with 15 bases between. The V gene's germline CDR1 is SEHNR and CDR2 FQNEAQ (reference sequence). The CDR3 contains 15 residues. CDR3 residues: CASSRRDTSSYEQYF. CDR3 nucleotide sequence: TGTGCCAGCAGTCGGCGGGACACGAGCTCCTACGAGCAGTACTTC.

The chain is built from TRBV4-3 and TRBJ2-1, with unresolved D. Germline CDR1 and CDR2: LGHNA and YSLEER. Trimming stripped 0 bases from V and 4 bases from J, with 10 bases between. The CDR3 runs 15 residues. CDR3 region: CASSQEPAAYNEQFF. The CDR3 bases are TGCGCCAGCAGCCAAGAGCCGGCAGCTTACAATGAGCAGTTCTTC.

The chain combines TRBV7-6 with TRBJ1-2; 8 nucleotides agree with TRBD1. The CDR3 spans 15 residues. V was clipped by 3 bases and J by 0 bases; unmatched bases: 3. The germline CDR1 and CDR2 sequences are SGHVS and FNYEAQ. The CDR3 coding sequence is TGTGCCAGCAGCTTTCTGACAGGGGCTAACTATGGCTACACCTTC. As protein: CASSFLTGANYGYTF.

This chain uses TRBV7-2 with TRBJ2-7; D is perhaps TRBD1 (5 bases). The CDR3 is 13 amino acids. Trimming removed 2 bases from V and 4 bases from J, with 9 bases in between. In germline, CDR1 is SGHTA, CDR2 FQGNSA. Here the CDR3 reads CASSLTQAYEQYF. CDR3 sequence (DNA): TGTGCCAGCAGCTTAACACAGGCGTACGAGCAGTACTTC.

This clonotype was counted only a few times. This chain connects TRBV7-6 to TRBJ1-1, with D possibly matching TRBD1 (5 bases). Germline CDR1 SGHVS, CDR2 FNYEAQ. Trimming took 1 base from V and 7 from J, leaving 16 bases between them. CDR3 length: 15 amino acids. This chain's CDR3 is CASSLGFGDSVEAFF. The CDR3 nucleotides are TGTGCCAGCAGCTTAGGATTTGGGGACTCTGTTGAAGCTTTCTTT.

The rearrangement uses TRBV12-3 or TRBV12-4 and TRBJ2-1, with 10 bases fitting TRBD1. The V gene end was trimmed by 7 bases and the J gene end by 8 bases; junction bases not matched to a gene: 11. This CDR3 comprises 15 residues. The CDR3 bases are TGTGCCAGCAACTCTCCGGGACAGGGGATCCATGAGCAGTTCTTC. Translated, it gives CASNSPGQGIHEQFF.

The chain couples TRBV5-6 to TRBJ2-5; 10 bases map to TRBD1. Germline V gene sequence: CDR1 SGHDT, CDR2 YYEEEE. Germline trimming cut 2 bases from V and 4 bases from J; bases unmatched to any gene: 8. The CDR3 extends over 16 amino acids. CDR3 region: CASSFGQGGFGETQYF. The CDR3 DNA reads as TGTGCCAGCAGCTTCGGACAGGGGGGATTCGGAGAGACCCAGTACTTC. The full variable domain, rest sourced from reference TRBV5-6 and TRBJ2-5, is DAGVTQSPTHLIKTRGQQVTLRCSPKSGHDTVSWYQQALGQGPQFIFQYYEEEERQRGNFPDRFSGHQFPNYSSELNVNALLLGDSALYLCASSFGQGGFGETQYFGPGTRLLVL.

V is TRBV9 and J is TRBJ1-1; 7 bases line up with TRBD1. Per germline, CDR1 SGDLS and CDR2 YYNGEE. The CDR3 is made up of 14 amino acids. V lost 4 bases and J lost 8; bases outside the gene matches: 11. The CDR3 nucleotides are TGTGCCAGCAGCCCGCGGGACAGAGGAACCGAAGCTTTCTTT. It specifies CASSPRDRGTEAFF.

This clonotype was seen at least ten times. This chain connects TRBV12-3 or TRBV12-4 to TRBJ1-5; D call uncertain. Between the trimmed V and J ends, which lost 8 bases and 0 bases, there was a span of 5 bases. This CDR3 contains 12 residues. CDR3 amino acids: CASGNSNQPQHF. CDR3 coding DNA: TGTGCCAGCGGAAATAGCAATCAGCCCCAGCATTTT.

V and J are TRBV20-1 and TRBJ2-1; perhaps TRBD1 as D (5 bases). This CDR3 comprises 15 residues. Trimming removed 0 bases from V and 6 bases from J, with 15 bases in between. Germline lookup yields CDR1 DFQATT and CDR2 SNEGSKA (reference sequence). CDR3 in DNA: TGCAGTGCTAGAGATCGTGGCAGGGTGACCAATGAGCAGTTCTTC. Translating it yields CSARDRGRVTNEQFF.

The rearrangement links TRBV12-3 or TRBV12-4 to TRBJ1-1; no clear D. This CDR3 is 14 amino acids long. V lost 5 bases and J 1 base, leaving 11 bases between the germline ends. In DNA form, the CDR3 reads TGTGCCAGCAGTCCCTTTTTATCGAACACTGAAGCTTTCTTT. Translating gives CASSPFLSNTEAFF.

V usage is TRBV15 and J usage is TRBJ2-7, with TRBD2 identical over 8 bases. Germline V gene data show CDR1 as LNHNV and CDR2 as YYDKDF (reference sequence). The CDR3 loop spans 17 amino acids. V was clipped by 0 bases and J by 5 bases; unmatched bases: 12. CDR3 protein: CATSRERRGGLGNEQYF. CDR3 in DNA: TGTGCCACCAGCAGAGAACGACGGGGGGGCCTAGGGAACGAGCAGTACTTC. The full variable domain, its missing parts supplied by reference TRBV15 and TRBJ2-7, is DAMVIQNPRYQVTQFGKPVTLSCSQTLNHNVMYWYQQKSSQAPKLLFHYYDKDFNNEADTPDNFQSRRPNTSFCFLDIRSPGLGDTAMYLCATSRERRGGLGNEQYFGPGTRLTVT.

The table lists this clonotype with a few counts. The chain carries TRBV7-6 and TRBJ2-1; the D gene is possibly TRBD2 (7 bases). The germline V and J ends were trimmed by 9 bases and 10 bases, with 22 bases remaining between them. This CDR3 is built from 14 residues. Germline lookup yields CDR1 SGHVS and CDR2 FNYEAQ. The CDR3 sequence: CASRGGSLLSEQFF. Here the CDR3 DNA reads TGTGCCAGTCGCGGGGGCTCCCTCCTATCCGAGCAGTTCTTC. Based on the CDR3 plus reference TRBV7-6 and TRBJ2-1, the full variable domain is GAGVSQSPRYKVTKRGQDVALRCDPISGHVSLYWYRQALGQGPEFLTYFNYEAQQDKSGLPNDRFSAERPEGSISTLTIQRTEQRDSAMYRCASRGGSLLSEQFFGPGTRLTVL.

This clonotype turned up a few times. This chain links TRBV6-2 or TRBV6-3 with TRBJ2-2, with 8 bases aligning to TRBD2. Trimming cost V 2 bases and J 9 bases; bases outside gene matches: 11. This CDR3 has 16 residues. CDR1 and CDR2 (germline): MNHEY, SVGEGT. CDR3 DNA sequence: TGTGCCAGCAGTTACCCGGAGACGGGGGGGACCAGGGAGCTGTTTTTT. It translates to CASSYPETGGTRELFF.

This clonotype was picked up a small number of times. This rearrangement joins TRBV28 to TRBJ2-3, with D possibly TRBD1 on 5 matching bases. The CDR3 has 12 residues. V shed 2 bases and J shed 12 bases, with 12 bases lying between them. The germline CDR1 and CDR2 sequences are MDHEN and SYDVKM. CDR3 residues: CASSLDRINQYF. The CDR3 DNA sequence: TGTGCCAGCAGTTTAGACAGAATAAATCAGTATTTT.

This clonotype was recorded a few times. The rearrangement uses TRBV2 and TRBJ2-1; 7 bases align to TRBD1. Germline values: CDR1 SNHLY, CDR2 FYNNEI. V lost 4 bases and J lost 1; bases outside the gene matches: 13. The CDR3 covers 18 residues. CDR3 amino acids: CASSADHLTGQSYNEQFF. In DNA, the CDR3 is TGTGCCAGCAGTGCCGACCACCTGACAGGGCAATCCTACAATGAGCAGTTCTTC.

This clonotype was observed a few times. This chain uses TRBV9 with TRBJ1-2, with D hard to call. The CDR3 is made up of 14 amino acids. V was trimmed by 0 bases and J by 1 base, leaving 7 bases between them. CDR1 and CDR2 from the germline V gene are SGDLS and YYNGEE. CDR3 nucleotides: TGTGCCAGCAGCGTAGCTCACGGTAACTATGGCTACACCTTC. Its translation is CASSVAHGNYGYTF.

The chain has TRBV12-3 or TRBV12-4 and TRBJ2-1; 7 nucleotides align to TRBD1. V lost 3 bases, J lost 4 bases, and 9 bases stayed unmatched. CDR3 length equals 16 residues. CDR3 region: CASSFVAGGRYNEQFF. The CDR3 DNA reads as TGTGCCAGCAGTTTTGTGGCAGGGGGTCGATACAATGAGCAGTTCTTC.

CDR3 DNA: TGTGCCAGCAGTCAAACTCTAGCCTACGAGCAGTACTTC. Translating gives CASSQTLAYEQYF. J is TRBJ2-7 and V is TRBV14; D unclear. The V end lost 6 bases, the J end lost 2 bases, and 11 bases lay between the germline ends. Germline CDR1 and CDR2: SGHDN and FVKESK. This CDR3 has 13 residues.

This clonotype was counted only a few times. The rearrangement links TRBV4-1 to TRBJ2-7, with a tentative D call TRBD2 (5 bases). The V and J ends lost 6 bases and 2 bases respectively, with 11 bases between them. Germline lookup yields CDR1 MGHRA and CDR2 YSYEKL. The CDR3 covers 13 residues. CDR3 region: CASSLSGAYEQYF. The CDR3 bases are TGCGCCAGCAGTCTCTCCGGGGCCTACGAGCAGTACTTC.

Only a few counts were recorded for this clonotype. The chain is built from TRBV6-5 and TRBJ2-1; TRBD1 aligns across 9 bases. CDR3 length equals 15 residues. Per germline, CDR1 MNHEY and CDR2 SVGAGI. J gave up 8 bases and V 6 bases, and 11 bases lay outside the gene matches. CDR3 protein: CASRQGQGSSYEQFF. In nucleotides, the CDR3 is TGTGCCAGCAGGCAGGGACAGGGTTCTTCTTATGAGCAGTTCTTC.

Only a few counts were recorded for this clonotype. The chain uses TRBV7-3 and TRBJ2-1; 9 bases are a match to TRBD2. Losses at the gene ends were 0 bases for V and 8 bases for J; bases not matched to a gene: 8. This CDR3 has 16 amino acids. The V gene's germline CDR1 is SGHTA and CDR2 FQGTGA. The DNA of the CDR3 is TGTGCCAGCAGCTTAACGGGCGGGGGGGCGGTCGATGAGCAGTTCTTC. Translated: CASSLTGGGAVDEQFF.